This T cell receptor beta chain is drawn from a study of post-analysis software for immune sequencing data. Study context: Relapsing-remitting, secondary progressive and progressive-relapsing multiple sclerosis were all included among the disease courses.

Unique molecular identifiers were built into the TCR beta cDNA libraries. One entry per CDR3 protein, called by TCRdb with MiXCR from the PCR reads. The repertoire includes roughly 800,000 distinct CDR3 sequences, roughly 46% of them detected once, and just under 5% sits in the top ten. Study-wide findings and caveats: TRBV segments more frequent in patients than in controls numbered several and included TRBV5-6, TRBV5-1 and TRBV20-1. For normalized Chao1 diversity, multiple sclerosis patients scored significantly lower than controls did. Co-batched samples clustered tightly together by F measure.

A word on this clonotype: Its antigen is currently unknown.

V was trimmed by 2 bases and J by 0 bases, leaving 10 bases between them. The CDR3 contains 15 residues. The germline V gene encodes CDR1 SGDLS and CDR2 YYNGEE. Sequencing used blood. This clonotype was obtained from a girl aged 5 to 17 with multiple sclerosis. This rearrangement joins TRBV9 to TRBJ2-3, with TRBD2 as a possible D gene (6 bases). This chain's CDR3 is CASSVSGGSTDTQYF. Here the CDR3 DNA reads TGTGCCAGCAGCGTTAGCGGAGGAAGCACAGATACGCAGTATTTT.